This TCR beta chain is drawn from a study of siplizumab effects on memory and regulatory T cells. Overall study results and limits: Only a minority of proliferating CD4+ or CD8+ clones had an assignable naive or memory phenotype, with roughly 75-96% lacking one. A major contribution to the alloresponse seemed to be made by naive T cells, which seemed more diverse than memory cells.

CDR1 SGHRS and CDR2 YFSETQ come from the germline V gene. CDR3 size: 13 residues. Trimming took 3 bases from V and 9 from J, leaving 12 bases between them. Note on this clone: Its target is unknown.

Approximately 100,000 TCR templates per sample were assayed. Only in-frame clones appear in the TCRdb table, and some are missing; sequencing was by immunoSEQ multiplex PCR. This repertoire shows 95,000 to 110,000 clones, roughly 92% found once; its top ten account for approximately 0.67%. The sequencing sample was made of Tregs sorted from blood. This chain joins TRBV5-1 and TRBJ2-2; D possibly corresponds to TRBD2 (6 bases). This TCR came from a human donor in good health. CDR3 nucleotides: TGCGCCAGCAGCTCGAGTCGGGGGTGGGAGCTGTTTTTT. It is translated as CASSSSRGWELFF. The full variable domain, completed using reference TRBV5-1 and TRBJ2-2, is KAGVTQTPRYLIKTRGQQVTLSCSPISGHRSVSWYQQTPGQGLQFLFEYFSETQRNKGNFPGRFSGRQFSNSRSEMNVSTLELGDSALYLCASSSSRGWELFFGEGSRLTVL.